The present TCR beta chain was sequenced within a study of chemoradiotherapy in HPV16-positive cancers. Study background: Functional T-cell assays on two HPV16-positive patients' cells defined candidate HPV-specific clones and common TCR motifs. Study-level results: Non-HPV-specific T cells did not expand in tumors during treatment, whereas candidate HPV-specific clones and E7-related motifs did. HPV-responsive T-cell expansion during chemoradiotherapy was linked to improved recurrence-free survival in HPV16-positive patients.

Samples were taken several times over chemoradiotherapy. The repertoire was sequenced with immunoSEQ multiplex PCR; TCRdb's copy has only in-frame clones and lacks some. The sample has 4,900 or so clones; about 85% are singletons. With respect to this clone: Its target is unknown.

The sequenced sample was tumor tissue, obtained from a patient who underwent chemoradiotherapy. The clonotype comes from a human donor with HPV-associated anogenital cancer.

For the CDR3, the DNA is TGTGCCAGCAGTTTACAAGGGGGCTACGAGCAGTACTTC. It yields the protein CASSLQGGYEQYF. The rearrangement links TRBV27 to TRBJ2-7; a weak D match, TRBD1 (6 bases). Germline V lookup: CDR1 MNHEY, CDR2 SMNVEV (reference sequence). V shed 2 bases and J shed 3 bases, with 8 bases lying between them. The CDR3 is 13 amino acids.